Each of the 2 T cell receptor beta chains below was sequenced from the same sample in a study of immunodeficiency. Repertoires were generated with immunoSEQ multiplex PCR, while TCRdb's copy carries only in-frame clones and drops some. The sample lists 1,300 to 1,500 clones, around 96% occurring once. Sample: CD4+ T cells from blood. All receptors come from a girl aged 2-10 years.

This chain uses TRBV10-3 with TRBJ2-7; possibly TRBD1 for D (6 bases). This CDR3 has 16 amino acids. The germline CDR1 and CDR2 sequences are ENHRY and SYGVKD. With 0 bases removed from V and 2 bases from J, the gap between germline ends came to 14 bases. The CDR3: CAISESPWDTTYEQYF. CDR3 coding DNA: TGTGCCATCAGTGAGTCTCCTTGGGACACCACCTACGAGCAGTACTTC.

This chain joins TRBV6-5 and TRBJ2-1; 10 nucleotides align to TRBD1. CDR1 is MNHEY, CDR2 SVGAGI, per germline. The V gene end was trimmed by 2 bases and the J gene end by 9 bases; junction bases not matched to a gene: 4. The CDR3 loop spans 14 amino acids. CDR3 protein: CASSYGTGVFEQFF. CDR3 coding DNA: TGTGCCAGCAGTTACGGGACAGGGGTTTTTGAGCAGTTCTTC.